This passage covers 27 T cell receptor beta chains from one sample sequenced in a study of T-cell memory formation after mild COVID-19. A single record per CDR3 protein comes from TCRdb applying MiXCR to the 5' RACE reads. The sample has 70,000 to 100,000 distinct CDR3 sequences, about 13% seen once; the top ten hold roughly a quarter. Sequenced: PBMCs or a T cell subset sorted from them (not recorded which). The source of these receptors is an adult woman who had mild COVID-19 (a few samples of this study predate the infection). Cell type and time point are not known.

This clonotype was seen more than once but under ten times. The V and J genes are TRBV12-3 or TRBV12-4 and TRBJ2-1; 12 bases match TRBD2. V trimming: 3 bases; J trimming: 8 bases; junction bases outside the gene matches: 5. The CDR3 is 15 residues long. The CDR3 here is CASSLLTSGSDEQFF. The CDR3 bases are TGTGCCAGCAGTTTGTTGACTAGCGGGAGCGATGAGCAGTTCTTC.

This clonotype was observed a handful of times. J is TRBJ2-7 and V is TRBV12-3 or TRBV12-4; perhaps TRBD1 as D (5 bases). This CDR3 has 13 residues. With 7 bases removed from V and 6 bases from J, the gap between germline ends came to 16 bases. In nucleotides, the CDR3 is TGTGCCAGCACCCAGGGTGGGTCGGGCGAGCAGTACTTC. Protein product: CASTQGGSGEQYF.

This clonotype was seen repeatedly, ten times or more. The rearrangement uses TRBV7-6 and TRBJ2-1; weak D call: TRBD2 (6 bases). The germline gives CDR1 SGHVS, CDR2 FNYEAQ. The V and J ends lost 4 bases and 0 bases respectively, with 10 bases between them. The CDR3 contains 15 residues. CDR3 in DNA: TGTGCCAGCAGCTATGGGGGGAGCTCCTACAATGAGCAGTTCTTC. It is translated as CASSYGGSSYNEQFF.

The J gene is TRBJ2-1, the V gene TRBV7-6; 10 nucleotides align to TRBD1. With V trimmed by 8 bases and J by 5 bases, 6 bases remained unmatched. Germline CDR1 and CDR2: SGHVS and FNYEAQ. The CDR3 is 14 amino acids. The CDR3 region has the DNA TGTGCCAGCGCACGGGACAGGGGCCACAATGAGCAGTTCTTC. Translated: CASARDRGHNEQFF.

The rearrangement links TRBV12-3 or TRBV12-4 to TRBJ2-3; no reliable D call. Trimming cost V 9 bases and J 2 bases, with 9 bases left between them. The CDR3 sequence is 12 residues long. This CDR3 reads CASRANTDTQYF. For the CDR3, the DNA is TGTGCCAGTCGGGCCAACACAGATACGCAGTATTTT.

This clonotype was counted a single time. The chain uses TRBV7-2 and TRBJ2-1; D possibly corresponds to TRBD2 (5 bases). Germline V gene sequence: CDR1 SGHTA, CDR2 FQGNSA. CDR3 length: 12 amino acids. V lost 0 bases to trimming and J lost 12 bases, with 9 bases between them. CDR3 bases: TGTGCCAGCAGCTTAGCGACGGGGAGGCAGTTCTTC. Protein sequence: CASSLATGRQFF.

CDR3 sequence: CASSLDRGTYEQYF. As DNA, the CDR3 is TGCGCCAGCAGCTTGGACAGGGGAACCTACGAGCAGTACTTC. The chain is built from TRBV5-1 and TRBJ2-7; 7 nucleotides align to TRBD1. CDR1 and CDR2 from the germline V gene are SGHRS and YFSETQ. CDR3 size: 14 residues. Trimming at V came to 0 bases and at J to 2 bases, leaving 2 bases not matched to a gene.

This chain uses TRBV29-1 with TRBJ1-2, with D perhaps matching TRBD1 (5 bases). CDR3 length equals 13 residues. V lost 6 bases, J lost 6 bases, and 17 bases lay in between. Germline CDR1 SQVTM, CDR2 ANQGSEA. The CDR3, as DNA: TGCAGCGTCCCACCCGCAGGGTATAATGGCTACACCTTC. Protein sequence: CSVPPAGYNGYTF. Using reference TRBV29-1 and TRBJ1-2 for the parts outside the CDR3, the full variable domain is SAVISQKPSRDICQRGTSLTIQCQVDSQVTMMFWYRQQPGQSLTLIATANQGSEATYESGFVIDKFPISRPNLTFSTLTVSNMSPEDSSIYLCSVPPAGYNGYTFGSGTRLTVV.

This rearrangement joins TRBV10-3 to TRBJ2-7, with 7 bases lining up with TRBD2. After removal of 3 bases from V and 1 base from J, the junction contained 9 bases not matched to a gene. CDR1 ENHRY and CDR2 SYGVKD come from the germline V gene. This CDR3 comprises 16 residues. The CDR3 nucleotides are TGTGCCATCAGTGAAAAGGCGGGAGCTTTTTCCTACGAGCAGTACTTC. Its translation: CAISEKAGAFSYEQYF.

Comments on this clonotype: At one of its ends the junction is not consistent with the germline gene, which may arise from a read error. V and J are TRBV7-8 and TRBJ1-5; 10 nucleotides agree with TRBD1. Germline CDR1 is SGHVS and CDR2 is FQNEAQ. There are 17 residues in the CDR3. The CDR3: CARSLLSSGTGAQPQHF. CDR3 sequence (DNA): TGTGCCAGAAGCTTACTCTCATCCGGGACAGGGGCTCAGCCCCAGCATTTT.

Ten or more counts support this clonotype. The V gene is TRBV5-1, the J gene TRBJ2-1; 9 positions match TRBD1. The germline V gene encodes CDR1 SGHRS and CDR2 YFSETQ. The junction had 9 bases not matched to a gene; V was cut back by 4 bases and J by 4 bases. The length of the CDR3 is 16 residues. The CDR3 DNA follows: TGCGCCAGCAGCCTTACGGGACAGGGCTCTTACAATGAGCAGTTCTTC. Translation gives CASSLTGQGSYNEQFF.

This clonotype was counted a few times. This chain joins TRBV7-9 and TRBJ2-2; 7 bases line up with TRBD1. The CDR3 has 19 amino acids. V gave up 2 bases and J gave up 1 base; unmatched junction bases: 13. Germline V lookup: CDR1 SEHNR, CDR2 FQNEAQ (reference sequence). The CDR3 DNA sequence: TGTGCCAGCAGCTTATCCCCCAAGGAAACAGGGGTGAACACCGGGGAGCTGTTTTTT. Translation: CASSLSPKETGVNTGELFF.

The rearrangement links TRBV7-9 to TRBJ2-3; no clear D gene. V was cut by 2 bases and J by 4 bases, with 7 bases left in between. The CDR3 contains 13 residues. CDR1 SEHNR and CDR2 FQNEAQ come from the germline V gene (reference sequence). The CDR3 DNA follows: TGTGCCAGCAGCTTAAGGCAGCCAGATACGCAGTATTTT. It yields the protein CASSLRQPDTQYF.

This clonotype was detected a few times. The J gene is TRBJ2-7, the V gene TRBV14; no firm D call. The CDR3 sequence is 16 residues long. V was trimmed by 0 bases and J by 3 bases, leaving 15 bases between them. Germline V gives CDR1 SGHDN, CDR2 FVKESK. CDR3 loop: CASSQEGGTTHYEQYF. DNA of the CDR3: TGTGCCAGCAGCCAAGAAGGCGGAACTACTCACTACGAGCAGTACTTC.

This chain uses TRBV12-3 or TRBV12-4 with TRBJ2-3; 9 bases are shared with TRBD2. This CDR3 is built from 17 residues. The V segment lost 5 bases and the J segment 0 bases; nucleotides outside the gene matches: 9. The CDR3 DNA follows: TGTGCCAGCAGTCCCAGGACTAGCGTGAGAAGCACAGATACGCAGTATTTT. Its translation is CASSPRTSVRSTDTQYF.

This clonotype was seen at least ten times. The chain links TRBV5-1 to TRBJ1-1; possible D gene TRBD1, 5 bases. Trimming shortened V by 1 base and J by 8 bases, and 6 bases separated the two germline ends. The CDR3 consists of 11 residues. CDR1 is SGHRS and CDR2 is YFSETQ in the germline V gene. CDR3 amino acids: CASSLRGEAFF. For the CDR3, the DNA is TGCGCCAGCAGCTTGAGGGGAGAAGCTTTCTTT.

The CDR3 DNA reads as TGTGCCAGCAGCTGGGGCTTCACGGGGGTCACTGAAGCTTTCTTT. Its protein is CASSWGFTGVTEAFF. This chain connects TRBV7-9 to TRBJ1-1; D might be TRBD1 (5 bases). CDR3 size: 15 residues. Trimming took 4 bases from V and 4 from J, leaving 16 bases between them. From germline, CDR1 is SEHNR and CDR2 FQNEAQ (reference sequence).

This clonotype was picked up a small number of times. The chain links TRBV24-1 to TRBJ2-3; 11 bases agree with TRBD2. CDR1 and CDR2 from the germline V gene are KGHDR and SFDVKD. The CDR3 contains 18 residues. V was clipped by 4 bases and J by 4 bases; unmatched bases: 12. The CDR3 loop is CATSDPPIAGGPADTQYF. The CDR3 DNA reads as TGTGCCACCAGTGACCCACCCATAGCGGGAGGGCCGGCAGATACGCAGTATTTT.

The gene calls are TRBV24-1 and TRBJ2-5; possibly TRBD2 for D (5 bases). The CDR3 spans 13 residues. Germline V gene lookup returns CDR1 KGHDR and CDR2 SFDVKD. V was cut by 4 bases and J by 7 bases, with 12 bases left in between. DNA of the CDR3: TGTGCCACCAGTGAGGTGCGGGTTGGGACCCAGTACTTC. Its translation is CATSEVRVGTQYF.

This clonotype has just a few counts. The gene calls are TRBV9 and TRBJ2-5; the D gene is possibly TRBD2 (5 bases). The CDR3 length is 14 residues. Per germline, CDR1 SGDLS and CDR2 YYNGEE. V was pared by 2 bases and J by 5 bases, with 13 bases between. CDR3 sequence: CASSVGSSRETQYF. In nucleotides, the CDR3 is TGTGCCAGCAGCGTGGGGAGTAGCCGGGAGACCCAGTACTTC.

This sequence joins TRBV11-1 and TRBJ2-5, with 15 bases fitting TRBD2. V shed 5 bases, J shed 3 bases, and the junction held 4 bases outside the gene matches. The CDR3 spans 16 residues. Germline V gives CDR1 SGHAT, CDR2 FQDESV (reference sequence). CDR3: CASSRGTSGGKETQYF. The CDR3 nucleotides are TGTGCCAGCAGCAGAGGGACTAGCGGGGGGAAAGAGACCCAGTACTTC.

The V call is TRBV5-1, the J call TRBJ2-7; 7 nucleotides match TRBD1. Germline CDR1 and CDR2: SGHRS and YFSETQ. The length of the CDR3 is 13 residues. The V and J ends lost 4 bases and 6 bases, in that order; junction bases with no gene match: 7. For the CDR3, the DNA is TGCGCCAGCAGCCCAGAACAGGGGTTCGAGCAGTACTTC. It translates to CASSPEQGFEQYF.

This chain connects TRBV4-1 to TRBJ2-1; D gene unclear. The CDR3 is made up of 14 amino acids. V lost 4 bases and J 9 bases, leaving 16 bases between the germline ends. Per the germline V gene, CDR1 is MGHRA and CDR2 is YSYEKL. CDR3 region: CASSPQTSPGEQFF. Here the CDR3 DNA reads TGCGCCAGCAGCCCCCAGACATCCCCAGGTGAGCAGTTCTTC.

This clonotype came up a few times. V usage is TRBV20-1 and J usage is TRBJ2-3, with 9 bases lining up with TRBD2. The CDR3 loop spans 16 amino acids. The germline V gene encodes CDR1 DFQATT and CDR2 SNEGSKA (reference sequence). With 0 bases clipped from V and 4 bases from J, the junction kept 8 bases outside the gene matches. CDR3 protein: CSARDLASGEADTQYF. Here the CDR3 DNA reads TGCAGTGCTAGAGATCTCGCTAGCGGGGAGGCAGATACGCAGTATTTT.

In this sample, this clonotype turned up many times. This sequence joins TRBV29-1 and TRBJ1-1; D gene ambiguous. The CDR3 has 12 amino acids. V was cut by 6 bases and J by 1 base, with 9 bases left in between. Germline loops: CDR1 SQVTM, CDR2 ANQGSEA. In DNA form, the CDR3 reads TGCAGCGTCCTGGCGGGGAACACTGAAGCTTTCTTT. This encodes CSVLAGNTEAFF.

As regards this clonotype: An end of the junction differs from the germline gene, which may be a read error. The rearrangement uses TRBV12-3 or TRBV12-4 and TRBJ2-1; no reliable D call. This CDR3 spans 12 amino acids. CDR3 in amino acids: CAISLGSNEQFF. The CDR3 nucleotides are TGTGCCATCAGTTTAGGATCTAATGAGCAGTTCTTC.

V is TRBV12-3 or TRBV12-4 and J is TRBJ1-1, with D perhaps matching TRBD1 (6 bases). The ends were cut back, 4 bases at V and 4 bases at J, with 10 bases in the middle. The CDR3 extends over 13 amino acids. The CDR3 loop reads CASSSGVITEAFF. The CDR3 bases are TGTGCCAGCAGTTCAGGGGTTATCACTGAAGCTTTCTTT.